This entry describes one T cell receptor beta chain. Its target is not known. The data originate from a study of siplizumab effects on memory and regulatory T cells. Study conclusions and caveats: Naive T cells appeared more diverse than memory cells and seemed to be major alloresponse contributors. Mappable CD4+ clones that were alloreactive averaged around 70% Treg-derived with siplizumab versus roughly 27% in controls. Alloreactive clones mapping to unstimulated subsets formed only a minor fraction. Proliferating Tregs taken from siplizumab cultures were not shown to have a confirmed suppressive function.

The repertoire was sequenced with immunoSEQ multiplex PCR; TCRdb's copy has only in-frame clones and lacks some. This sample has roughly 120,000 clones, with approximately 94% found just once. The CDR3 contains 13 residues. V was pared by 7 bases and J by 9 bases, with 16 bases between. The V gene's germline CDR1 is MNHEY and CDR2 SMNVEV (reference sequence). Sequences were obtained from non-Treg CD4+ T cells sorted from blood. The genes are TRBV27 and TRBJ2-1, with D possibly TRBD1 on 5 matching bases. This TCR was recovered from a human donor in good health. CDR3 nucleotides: TGTGCCAGCACTACAGGACCCTGGGGTGAGCAGTTCTTC. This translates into CASTTGPWGEQFF.